Below, one TCR beta chain is given with its context. No antigen is known for it. Gene labels here are mouse ones. The read ends 1 residue before the CDR3 terminus; that terminus is restored from the germline J gene. This sample is drawn from a study of tissue T cells after allogeneic stem cell transplantation. Study-wide findings and caveats: TCR repertoires tracked anatomic similarity, regardless of disease or transplant status. In patients and mice, blood and spleen missed much of tissue repertoire. Sampling depth was limited, and the cohort was small and clinically varied.

TCRbeta CDR3 was sequenced at survey depth with template counts. The table came from immunoSEQ multiplex PCR; TCRdb's copy has only in-frame clones and leaves some out. This table has just over 20,000 clones, around 63% appearing once. Germline-derived CDR1 and CDR2 are NNHNN and SYGAGS (reference sequence). There are 14 residues in the CDR3. V trimming: 4 bases; J trimming: 3 bases; junction bases outside the gene matches: 4. Sequencing was done on a sample of blood. This chain links TRBV13-2 with TRBJ2-1, with 7 bases lining up with TRBD2. The clonotype was recovered from a female BALB/c mouse in good health. These mice share the MHC haplotype H2-d. The chain's CDR3 is CASGMGGGYAEQFF. Partial CDR3 DNA: TGTGCCAGCGGTATGGGGGGTGGCTATGCTGAGCAGTTC.